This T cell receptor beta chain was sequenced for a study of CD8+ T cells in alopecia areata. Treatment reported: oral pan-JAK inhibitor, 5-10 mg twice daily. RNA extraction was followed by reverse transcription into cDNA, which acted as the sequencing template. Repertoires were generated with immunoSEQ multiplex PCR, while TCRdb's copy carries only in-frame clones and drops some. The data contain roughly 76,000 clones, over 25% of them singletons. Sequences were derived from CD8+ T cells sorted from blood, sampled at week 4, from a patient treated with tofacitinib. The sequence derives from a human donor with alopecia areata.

This chain's CDR3 is CASSSSGRGYEQYF. The CDR3, as DNA: TGTGCCAGCAGCTCTAGCGGGAGGGGGTACGAGCAGTACTTC. The chain recombines TRBV11-2 with TRBJ2-7, with 12 bases identical to TRBD2. Trimming at V came to 4 bases and at J to 4 bases, leaving 2 bases not matched to a gene. Looked up from germline, CDR1 is SGHAT and CDR2 is FQNNGV. The CDR3 is 14 residues long. Drawing the rest from reference TRBV11-2 and TRBJ2-7, the complete variable domain is EAGVAQSPRYKIIEKRQSVAFWCNPISGHATLYWYQQILGQGPKLLIQFQNNGVVDDSQLPKDRFSAERLKGVDSTLKIQPAKLEDSAVYLCASSSSGRGYEQYFGPGTRLTVT.